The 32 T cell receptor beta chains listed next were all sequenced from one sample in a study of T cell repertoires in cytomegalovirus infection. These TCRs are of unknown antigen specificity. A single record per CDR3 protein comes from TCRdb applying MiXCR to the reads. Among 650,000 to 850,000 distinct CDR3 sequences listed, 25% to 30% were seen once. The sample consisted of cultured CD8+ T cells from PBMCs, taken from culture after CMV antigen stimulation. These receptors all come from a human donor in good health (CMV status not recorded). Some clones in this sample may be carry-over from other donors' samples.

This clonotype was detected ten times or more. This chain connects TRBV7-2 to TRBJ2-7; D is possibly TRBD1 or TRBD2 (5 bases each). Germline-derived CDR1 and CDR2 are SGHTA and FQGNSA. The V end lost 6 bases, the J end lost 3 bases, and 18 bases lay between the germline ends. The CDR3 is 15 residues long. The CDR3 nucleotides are TGTGCCAGCAGACTAATCGGGGACCCCTTCTACGAGCAGTACTTC. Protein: CASRLIGDPFYEQYF. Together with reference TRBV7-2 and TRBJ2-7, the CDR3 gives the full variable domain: GAGVSQSPSNKVTEKGKDVELRCDPISGHTALYWYRQSLGQGLEFLIYFQGNSAPDKSGLPSDRFSAERTGGSVSTLTIQRTQQEDSAVYLCASRLIGDPFYEQYFGPGTRLTVT.

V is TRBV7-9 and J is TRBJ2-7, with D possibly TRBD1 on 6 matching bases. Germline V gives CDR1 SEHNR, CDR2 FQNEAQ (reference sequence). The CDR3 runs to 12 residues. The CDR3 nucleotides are TGTGCCAGCAGCCTGGGGGCCCGGGGCTGGAACGTC. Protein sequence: CASSLGARGWNV.

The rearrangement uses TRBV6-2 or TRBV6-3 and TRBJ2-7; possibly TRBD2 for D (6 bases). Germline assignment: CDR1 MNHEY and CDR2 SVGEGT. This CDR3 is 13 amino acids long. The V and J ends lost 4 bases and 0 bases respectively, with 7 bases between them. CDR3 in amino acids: CASSWGDSYEQYV. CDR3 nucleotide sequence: TGTGCCAGCAGTTGGGGGGACTCCTACGAGCAGTACGTC.

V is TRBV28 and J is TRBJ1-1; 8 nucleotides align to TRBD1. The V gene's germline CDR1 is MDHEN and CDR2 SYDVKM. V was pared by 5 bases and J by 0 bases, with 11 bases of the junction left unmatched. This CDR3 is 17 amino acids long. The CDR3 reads CASSTKRQGKMNTEAFF. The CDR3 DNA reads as TGTGCCAGCAGTACAAAAAGACAGGGGAAGATGAACACTGAAGCTTTCTTT.

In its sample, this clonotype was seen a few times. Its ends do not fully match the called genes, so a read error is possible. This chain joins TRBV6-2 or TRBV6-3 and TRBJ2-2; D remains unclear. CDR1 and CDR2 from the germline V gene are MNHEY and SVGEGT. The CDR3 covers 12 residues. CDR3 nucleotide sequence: TGTGCCAGCAATTACCCCCCCGGGGAGCTGTTTTTT. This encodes CASNYPPGELFF.

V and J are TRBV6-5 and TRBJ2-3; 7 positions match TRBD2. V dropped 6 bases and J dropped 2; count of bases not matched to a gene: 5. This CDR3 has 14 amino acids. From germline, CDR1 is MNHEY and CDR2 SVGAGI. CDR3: CASSKRGLTDTQYF. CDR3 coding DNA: TGTGCCAGCAGCAAGCGGGGACTCACAGATACGCAGTATTTT.

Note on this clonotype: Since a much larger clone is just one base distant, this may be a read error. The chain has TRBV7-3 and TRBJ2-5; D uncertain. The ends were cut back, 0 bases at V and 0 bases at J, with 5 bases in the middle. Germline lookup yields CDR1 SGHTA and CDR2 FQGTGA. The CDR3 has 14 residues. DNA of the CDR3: TGTGCCAGCAGCTTAACAGGCCACCAAGAGACCCAGTACTTC. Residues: CASSLTGHQETQYF.

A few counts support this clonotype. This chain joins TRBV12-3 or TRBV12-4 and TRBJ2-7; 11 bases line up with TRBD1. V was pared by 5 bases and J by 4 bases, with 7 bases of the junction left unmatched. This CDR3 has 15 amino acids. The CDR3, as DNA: TGTGCCAGCAGTCCTTCGGACAGGGGGCCTTACGAGCAGTACTTC. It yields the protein CASSPSDRGPYEQYF.

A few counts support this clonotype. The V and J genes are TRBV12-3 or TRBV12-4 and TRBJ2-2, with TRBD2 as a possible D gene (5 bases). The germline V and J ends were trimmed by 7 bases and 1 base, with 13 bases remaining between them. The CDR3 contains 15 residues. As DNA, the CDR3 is TGTGCCAGCACCCTTGTGAGGGAGAACACCGGGGAGCTGTTTTTT. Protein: CASTLVRENTGELFF.

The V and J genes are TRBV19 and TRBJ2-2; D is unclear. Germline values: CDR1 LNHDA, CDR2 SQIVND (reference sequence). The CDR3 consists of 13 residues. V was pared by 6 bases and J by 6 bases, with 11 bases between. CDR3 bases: TGTGCCAGTAGGAAGGGAACCCCCGGGGAGCTGTTTTTT. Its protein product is CASRKGTPGELFF.

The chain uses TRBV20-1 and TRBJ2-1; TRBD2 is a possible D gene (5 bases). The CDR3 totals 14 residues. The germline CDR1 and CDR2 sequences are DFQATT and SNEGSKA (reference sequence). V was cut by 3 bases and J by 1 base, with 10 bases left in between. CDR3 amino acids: CSASPAGSYNEQFF. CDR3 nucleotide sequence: TGCAGTGCTAGCCCCGCGGGTTCCTACAATGAGCAGTTCTTC.

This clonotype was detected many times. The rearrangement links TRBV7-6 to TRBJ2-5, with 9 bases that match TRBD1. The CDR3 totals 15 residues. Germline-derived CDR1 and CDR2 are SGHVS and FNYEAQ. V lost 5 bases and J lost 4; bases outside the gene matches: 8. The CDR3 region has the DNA TGTGCCAGCAGCCGTTACGACAGGGGGACAGAGACCCAGTACTTC. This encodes CASSRYDRGTETQYF.

The CDR3 bases are TGTGCCAGCAGGCGCCTCAGGGGGTCAGATACGCAGTATTTT. Encoded protein: CASRRLRGSDTQYF. The chain joins TRBV28 to TRBJ2-3; 7 bases match TRBD1. Trimming cost V 6 bases and J 4 bases; bases outside gene matches: 7. Germline V gives CDR1 MDHEN, CDR2 SYDVKM. The CDR3 totals 14 residues.

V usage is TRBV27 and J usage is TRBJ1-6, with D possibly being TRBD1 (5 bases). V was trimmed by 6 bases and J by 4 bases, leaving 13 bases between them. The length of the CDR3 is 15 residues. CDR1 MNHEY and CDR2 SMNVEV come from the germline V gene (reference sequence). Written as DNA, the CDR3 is TGTGCCAGCAGCCCGACAGTAGGGTATAATTCACCCCTCCACTTT. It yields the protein CASSPTVGYNSPLHF.

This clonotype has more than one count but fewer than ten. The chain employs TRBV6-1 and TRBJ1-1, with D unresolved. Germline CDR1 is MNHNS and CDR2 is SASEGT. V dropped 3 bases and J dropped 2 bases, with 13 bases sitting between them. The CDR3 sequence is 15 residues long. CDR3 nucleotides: TGTGCCAGCAGTGAGCGTGGCGCCGTAAACACTGAAGCTTTCTTT. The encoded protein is CASSERGAVNTEAFF.

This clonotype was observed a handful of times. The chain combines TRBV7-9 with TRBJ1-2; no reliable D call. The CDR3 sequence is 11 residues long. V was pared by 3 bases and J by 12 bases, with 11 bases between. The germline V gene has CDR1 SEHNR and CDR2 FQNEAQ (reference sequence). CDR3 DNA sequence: TGTGCCAGCAGCTTGACTCATCCGGACACCTTC. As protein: CASSLTHPDTF.

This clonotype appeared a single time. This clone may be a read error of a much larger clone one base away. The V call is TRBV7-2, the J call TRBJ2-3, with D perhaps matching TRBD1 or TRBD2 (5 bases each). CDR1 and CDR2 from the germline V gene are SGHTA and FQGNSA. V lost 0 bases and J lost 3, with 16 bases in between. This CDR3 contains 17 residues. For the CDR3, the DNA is TGTGCCAGCAGCTTAGCGCAGGCAAGGGGCGGGACAGATACGCAGTATTTT. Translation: CASSLAQARGGTDTQYF. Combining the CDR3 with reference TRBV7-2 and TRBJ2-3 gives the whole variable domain GAGVSQSPSNKVTEKGKDVELRCDPISGHTALYWYRQSLGQGLEFLIYFQGNSAPDKSGLPSDRFSAERTGGSVSTLTIQRTQQEDSAVYLCASSLAQARGGTDTQYFGPGTRLTVL.

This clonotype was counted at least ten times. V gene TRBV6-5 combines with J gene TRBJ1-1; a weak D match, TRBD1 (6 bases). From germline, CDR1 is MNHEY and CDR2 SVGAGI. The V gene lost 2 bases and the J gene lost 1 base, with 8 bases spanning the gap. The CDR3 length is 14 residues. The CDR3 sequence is CASSYDRKNTEAFF. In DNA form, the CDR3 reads TGTGCCAGCAGTTACGACAGGAAGAACACTGAAGCTTTCTTT.

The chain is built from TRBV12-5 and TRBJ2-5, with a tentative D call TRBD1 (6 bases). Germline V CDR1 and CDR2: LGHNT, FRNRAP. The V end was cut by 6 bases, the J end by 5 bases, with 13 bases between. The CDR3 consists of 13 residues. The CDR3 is CASGLGGRETQYF. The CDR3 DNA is TGTGCTAGTGGCCTAGGGGGACGGGAGACCCAGTACTTC.

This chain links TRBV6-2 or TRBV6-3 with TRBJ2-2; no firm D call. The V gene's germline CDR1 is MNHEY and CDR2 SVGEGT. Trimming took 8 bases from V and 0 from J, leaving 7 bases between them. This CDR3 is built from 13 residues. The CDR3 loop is CASQNANTGELFF. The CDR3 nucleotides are TGTGCCAGCCAAAACGCGAACACCGGGGAGCTGTTTTTT.

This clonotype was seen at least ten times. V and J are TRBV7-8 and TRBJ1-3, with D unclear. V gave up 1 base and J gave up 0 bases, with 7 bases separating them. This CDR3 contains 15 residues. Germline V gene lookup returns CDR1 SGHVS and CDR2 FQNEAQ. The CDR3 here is CASSLGGLSGNTIYF. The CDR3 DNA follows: TGTGCCAGCAGCTTAGGAGGACTCTCTGGAAACACCATATATTTT.

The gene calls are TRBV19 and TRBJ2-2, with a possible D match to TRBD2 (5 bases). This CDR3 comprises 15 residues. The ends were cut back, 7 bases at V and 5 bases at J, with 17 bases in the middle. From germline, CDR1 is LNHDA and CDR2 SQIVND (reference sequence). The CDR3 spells CASTEAEPTTGELFF. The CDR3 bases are TGTGCCAGTACGGAGGCCGAACCGACGACCGGGGAGCTGTTTTTT. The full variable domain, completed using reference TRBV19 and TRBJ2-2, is DGGITQSPKYLFRKEGQNVTLSCEQNLNHDAMYWYRQDPGQGLRLIYYSQIVNDFQKGDIAEGYSVSREKKESFPLTVTSAQKNPTAFYLCASTEAEPTTGELFFGEGSRLTVL.

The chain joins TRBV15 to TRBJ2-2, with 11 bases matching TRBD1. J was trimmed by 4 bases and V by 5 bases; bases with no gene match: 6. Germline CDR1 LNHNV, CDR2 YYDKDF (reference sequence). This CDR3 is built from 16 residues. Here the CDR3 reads CATSGKDRGLTGELFF. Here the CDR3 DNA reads TGTGCCACCAGCGGAAAGGACAGGGGGCTCACCGGGGAGCTGTTTTTT.

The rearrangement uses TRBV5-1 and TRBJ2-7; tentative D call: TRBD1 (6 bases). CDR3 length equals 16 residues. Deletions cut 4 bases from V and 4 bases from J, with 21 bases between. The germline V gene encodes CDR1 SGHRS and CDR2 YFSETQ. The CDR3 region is CASSPYQGQGLYEQYF. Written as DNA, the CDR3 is TGCGCCAGCAGCCCATACCAGGGGCAGGGCTTATACGAGCAGTACTTC.

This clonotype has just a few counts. In DNA, the CDR3 is TGCAGTGCTAGAGATCCCCTCGAGACCCAGTACTTC. Amino acids: CSARDPLETQYF. The rearrangement links TRBV20-1 to TRBJ2-5; no firm D call. V gave up 0 bases and J gave up 5 bases, with 7 bases separating them. The CDR3 is 12 residues long. Germline V gives CDR1 DFQATT, CDR2 SNEGSKA (reference sequence).

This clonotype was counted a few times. CDR3 sequence: CASRGTSGGNTGELFF. The CDR3 nucleotides are TGTGCCAGCAGGGGGACTAGCGGGGGGAACACCGGGGAGCTGTTTTTT. The chain recombines TRBV2 with TRBJ2-2; 14 positions agree with TRBD2. CDR1 and CDR2 (germline): SNHLY, FYNNEI. The ends lost 6 bases at V and 1 base at J; junction bases unmatched: 1. The CDR3 has 16 amino acids.

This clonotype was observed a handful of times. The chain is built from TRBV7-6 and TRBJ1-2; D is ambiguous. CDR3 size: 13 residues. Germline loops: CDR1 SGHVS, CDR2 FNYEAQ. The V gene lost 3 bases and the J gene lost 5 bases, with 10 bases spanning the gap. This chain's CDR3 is CASSFQDAYGYTF. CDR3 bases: TGTGCCAGCAGCTTTCAGGACGCTTATGGCTACACCTTC.

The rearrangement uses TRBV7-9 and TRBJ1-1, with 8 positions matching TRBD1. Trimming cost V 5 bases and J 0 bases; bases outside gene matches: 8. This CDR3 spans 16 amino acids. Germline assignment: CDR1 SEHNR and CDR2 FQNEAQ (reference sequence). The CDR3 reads CASSGGDRGLNTEAFF. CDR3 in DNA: TGTGCCAGCAGCGGAGGAGACAGGGGATTGAACACTGAAGCTTTCTTT.

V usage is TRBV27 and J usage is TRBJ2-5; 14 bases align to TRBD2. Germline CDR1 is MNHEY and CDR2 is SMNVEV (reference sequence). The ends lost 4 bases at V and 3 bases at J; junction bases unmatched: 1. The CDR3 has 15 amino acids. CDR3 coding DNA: TGTGCCAGCAGTTGGACTAGCGGGGGGAAAGAGACCCAGTACTTC. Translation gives CASSWTSGGKETQYF.

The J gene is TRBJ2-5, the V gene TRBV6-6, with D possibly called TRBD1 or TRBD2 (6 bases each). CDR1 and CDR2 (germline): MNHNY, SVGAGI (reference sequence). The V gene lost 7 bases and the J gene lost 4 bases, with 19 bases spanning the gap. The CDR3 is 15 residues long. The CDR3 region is CASTITYGGRETQYF. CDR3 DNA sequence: TGTGCCAGCACTATTACTTATGGGGGGCGAGAGACCCAGTACTTC.

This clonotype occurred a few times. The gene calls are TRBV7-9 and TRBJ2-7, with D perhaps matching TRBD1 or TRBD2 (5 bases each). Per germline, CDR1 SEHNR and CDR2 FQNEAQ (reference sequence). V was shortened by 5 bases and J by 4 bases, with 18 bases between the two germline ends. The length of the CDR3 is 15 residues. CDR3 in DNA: TGTGCCAGCAGCCTCGGGACCGCATCGGCTTACGAGCAGTACGTC. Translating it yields CASSLGTASAYEQYV.

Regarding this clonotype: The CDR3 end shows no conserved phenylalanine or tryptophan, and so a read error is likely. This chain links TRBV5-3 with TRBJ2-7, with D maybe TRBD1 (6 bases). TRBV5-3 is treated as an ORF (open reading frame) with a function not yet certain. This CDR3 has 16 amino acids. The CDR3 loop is CASSWGARGAFYEQYD. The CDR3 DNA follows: TGTGCCAGCAGCTGGGGTGCCAGGGGAGCGTTCTACGAGCAGTACGAC.